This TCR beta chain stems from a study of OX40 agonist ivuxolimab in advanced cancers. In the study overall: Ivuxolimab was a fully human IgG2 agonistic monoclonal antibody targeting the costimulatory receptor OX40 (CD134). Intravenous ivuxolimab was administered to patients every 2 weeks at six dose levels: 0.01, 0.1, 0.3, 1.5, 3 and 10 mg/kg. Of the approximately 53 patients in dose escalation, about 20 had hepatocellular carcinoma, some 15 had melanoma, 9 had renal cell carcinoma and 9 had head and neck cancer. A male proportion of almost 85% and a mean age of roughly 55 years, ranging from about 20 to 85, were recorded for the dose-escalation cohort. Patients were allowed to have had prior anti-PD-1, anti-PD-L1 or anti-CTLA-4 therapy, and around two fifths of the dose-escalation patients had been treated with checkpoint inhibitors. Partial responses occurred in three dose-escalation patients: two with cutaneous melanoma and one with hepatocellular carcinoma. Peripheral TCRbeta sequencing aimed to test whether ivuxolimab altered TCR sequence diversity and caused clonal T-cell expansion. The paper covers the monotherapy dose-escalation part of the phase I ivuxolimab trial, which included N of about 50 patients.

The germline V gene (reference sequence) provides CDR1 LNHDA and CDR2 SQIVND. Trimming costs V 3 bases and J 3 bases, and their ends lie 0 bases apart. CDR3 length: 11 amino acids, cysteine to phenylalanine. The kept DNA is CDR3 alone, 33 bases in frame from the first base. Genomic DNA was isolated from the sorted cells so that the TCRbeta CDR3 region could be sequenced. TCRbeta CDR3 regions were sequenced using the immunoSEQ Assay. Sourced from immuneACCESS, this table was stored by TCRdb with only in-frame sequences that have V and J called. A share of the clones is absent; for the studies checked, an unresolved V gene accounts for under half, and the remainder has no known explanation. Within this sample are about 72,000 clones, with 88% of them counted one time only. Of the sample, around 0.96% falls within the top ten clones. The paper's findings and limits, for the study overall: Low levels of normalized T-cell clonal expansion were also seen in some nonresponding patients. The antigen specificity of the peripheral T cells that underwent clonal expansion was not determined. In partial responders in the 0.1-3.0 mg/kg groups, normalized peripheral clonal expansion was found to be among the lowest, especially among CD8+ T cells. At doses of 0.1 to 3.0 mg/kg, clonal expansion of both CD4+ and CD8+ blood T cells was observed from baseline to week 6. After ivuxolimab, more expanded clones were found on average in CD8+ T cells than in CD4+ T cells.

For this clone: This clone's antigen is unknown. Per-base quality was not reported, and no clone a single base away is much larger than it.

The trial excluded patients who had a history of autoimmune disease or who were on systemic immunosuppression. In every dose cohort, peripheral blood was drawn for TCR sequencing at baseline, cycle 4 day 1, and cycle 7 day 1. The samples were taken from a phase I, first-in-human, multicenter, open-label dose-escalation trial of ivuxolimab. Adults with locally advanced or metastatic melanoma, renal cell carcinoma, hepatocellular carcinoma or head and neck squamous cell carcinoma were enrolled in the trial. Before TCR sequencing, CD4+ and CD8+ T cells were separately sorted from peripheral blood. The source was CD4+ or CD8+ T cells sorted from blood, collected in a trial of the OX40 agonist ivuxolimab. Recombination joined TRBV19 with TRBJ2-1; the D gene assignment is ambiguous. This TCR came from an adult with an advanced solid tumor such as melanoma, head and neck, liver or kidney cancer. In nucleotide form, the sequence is TGTGCCAGTAGTATCTACAATGAGCAGTTCTTC. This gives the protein CASSIYNEQFF.